The clone carrying this T cell receptor (beta chain) was seen just once. Profiled with immunoSEQ multiplex PCR; TCRdb holds only in-frame clones, not every one. There are approximately 360,000 clones in the sample; roughly 86% occur only once, and 1.5% to 2% lies in the top ten. The data are from a study of blood T cell repertoires in COVID-19. In the study overall: The United States, Italy and Spain supplied acute and convalescent COVID-19 samples.

The participants were between about 18 and 90 years old and came from some 25 US areas. The germline V gene has CDR1 MGHRA and CDR2 YSYEKL. The CDR3 runs 16 residues. Deletions cut 1 base from V and 2 bases from J, with 15 bases between. Sequenced material: PBMCs or T cells enriched from blood (not recorded which). This receptor was obtained from a man aged 40-50 years in a cohort exposed to, infected with or recovered from COVID-19 (not recorded which). The chain is built from TRBV4-1 and TRBJ2-7, with a weak D call TRBD1 (6 bases). In DNA, the CDR3 is TGCGCCAGCAGCCAAGGTTTTAGCCAGGGGCCCTACGAGCAGTACTTC. This encodes CASSQGFSQGPYEQYF.